What follows is one TCR beta chain and its context. CDR1 SGHTA and CDR2 FQGNSA come from the germline V gene. V shed 2 bases, J shed 7 bases, and the junction held 11 bases outside the gene matches. This CDR3 has 16 amino acids. The sample is drawn from a study of blood T cell repertoires in COVID-19. Across the whole study: Some COVID-19 samples were acute and others convalescent; all came from the United States, Italy and Spain.

How the authors handled the data: By means of reference gene primer amplification, nucleated cell counts were estimated. TCRdb keeps only in-frame clones here, not all; method: immunoSEQ multiplex PCR. From that table come the V and J calls and clone size; the DNA was used to work out D and trimming. This table has 150,000 or so clones, 75% to 80% appearing once. Sequenced material: peripheral blood. The TCR originated in a man at least 80 years old with acute or convalescent COVID-19. This chain uses TRBV7-2 with TRBJ1-2; TRBD1 matches 9 bases. CDR3 bases: TGTGCCAGCAGCTTATTCTGGACAGGGGCTATAGGTGGCTACACCTTC. Translating it yields CASSLFWTGAIGGYTF.